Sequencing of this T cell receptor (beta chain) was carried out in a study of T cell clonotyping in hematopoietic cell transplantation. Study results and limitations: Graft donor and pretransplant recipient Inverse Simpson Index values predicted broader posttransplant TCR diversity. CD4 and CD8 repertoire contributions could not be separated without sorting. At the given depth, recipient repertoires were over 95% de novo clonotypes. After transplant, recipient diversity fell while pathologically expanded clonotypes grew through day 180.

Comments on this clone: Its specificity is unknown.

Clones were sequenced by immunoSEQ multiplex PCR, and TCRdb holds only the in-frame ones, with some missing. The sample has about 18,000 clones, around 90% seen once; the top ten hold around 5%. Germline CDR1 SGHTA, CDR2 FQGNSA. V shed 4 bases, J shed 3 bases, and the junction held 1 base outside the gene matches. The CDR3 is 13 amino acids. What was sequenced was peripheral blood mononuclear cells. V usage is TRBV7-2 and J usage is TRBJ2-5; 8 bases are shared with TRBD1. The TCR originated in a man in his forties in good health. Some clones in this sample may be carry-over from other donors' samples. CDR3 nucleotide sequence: TGTGCCAGCAGCTCGGGACAGGAAGAGACCCAGTACTTC. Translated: CASSSGQEETQYF.